The subject of this entry is one TCR beta chain. The second PCR ran about 6 to 11 cycles with a sample-barcoded 5' primer and J-beta primers. MiXCR, applied by TCRdb to the 5' RACE reads, yields one record per CDR3 protein. The sample has fewer than 800,000 distinct CDR3 sequences, roughly 25% seen once. The authors extracted at least 6 micrograms of total RNA per sample. The data were obtained in a study of blood T cells in healthy people across ages. The CDR3 has 15 amino acids. CDR1 and CDR2 (germline): SGHRS, YFSETQ. Trimming removed 0 bases at V and 2 bases at J, with 11 bases between. The same specimen was also included in a second study, on T cells of mothers and their children.

The specimen sequenced was blood. V usage is TRBV5-1 and J usage is TRBJ2-5, with D perhaps matching TRBD2 (6 bases). This sequence originates from a boy between 5 and 17 years old in good health. Here the CDR3 DNA reads TGCGCCAGCAGCTTGGAACGGGGGTGGCAAGAGACCCAGTACTTC. It encodes CASSLERGWQETQYF.